This T cell receptor (beta chain) comes out of a study of T cell responses to AZD1222 COVID-19 vaccine. CDR1 and CDR2 (germline): SGHTA, FQGNSA. There are 14 residues in the CDR3. Trimming removed 5 bases from V and 7 bases from J, with 15 bases in between. Clones were read by immunoSEQ multiplex PCR, and TCRdb kept only the in-frame ones, dropping some. The sample records 100,000 or so clones, 82% being singletons. The chain is built from TRBV7-2 and TRBJ1-5; D gene uncertain. The source material was peripheral blood, sampled on day 0 of AZD1222 vaccination. The source is an adult in good health. CDR3 sequence: CASSKRAGRQPQHF. The CDR3 DNA follows: TGTGCCAGCAGCAAAAGAGCGGGAAGACAGCCCCAGCATTTT. Based on the CDR3 plus reference TRBV7-2 and TRBJ1-5, the full variable domain is GAGVSQSPSNKVTEKGKDVELRCDPISGHTALYWYRQSLGQGLEFLIYFQGNSAPDKSGLPSDRFSAERTGGSVSTLTIQRTQQEDSAVYLCASSKRAGRQPQHFGDGTRLSIL.